The table lists the clone carrying this T cell receptor beta chain with a count of one. The target antigen is unknown. This sample is part of a study of PD-L1 blockade in urothelial cancer. Study as a whole: Investigators checked blood 3 weeks (second dose) and 6 weeks after treatment start. Researchers found blood samples held a median of around 140,000 T cells.

This CDR3 has 15 amino acids. The trim removed 2 bases at V and 4 bases at J, leaving 5 bases unmatched. Germline V gene sequence: CDR1 SNHLY, CDR2 FYNNEI. Each patient presented with locally advanced or metastatic urothelial carcinoma. Libraries were prepared by immunoSEQ multiplex PCR; TCRdb keeps only in-frame clonotypes and omits some of them. The data hold about 83,000 clones, with approximately 86% observed a single time. The study's findings and limits: Pretreatment TCR clonality in blood under the median foretold superior survival.

Sequencing was performed on PBMCs, taken around atezolizumab (anti-PD-L1) treatment. This chain links TRBV2 with TRBJ1-3; 7 nucleotides line up with TRBD1. The receptor was isolated from a woman in her 70s with urothelial cancer. CDR3 protein: CASSELGGAGNTIYF. CDR3 DNA: TGTGCCAGCAGTGAATTAGGGGGCGCCGGAAACACCATATATTTT.